What follows is one T cell receptor beta chain and its context. What it binds is unknown. Data came from immunoSEQ multiplex PCR; TCRdb stores just in-frame clones and leaves some out. This table has 2,500,000 or so clones, 93% appearing once. The sample comes from a study of shared clonotypes between healthy human individuals. The wider study: With ages of 18 to 49, the donors were two women and a few men. Study outcomes and limitations: Clonotypes shared by all four donors outscored non-shared clonotypes in generation probability. Around 5% of naive CD4 clonotypes were common to several donors. In this cohort, only blood was sampled, and tissue repertoires likely differ.

V was cut by 0 bases and J by 2 bases, with 13 bases left in between. Looked up from germline, CDR1 is KGHSH and CDR2 is LQKENI. The CDR3 covers 16 residues. This TCR derives from a man aged 18 to 29 in good health. Some clones in this sample may be carry-over from other donors' samples. The chain carries TRBV18 and TRBJ2-5, with D perhaps TRBD1 (5 bases). The specimen was naive CD4+ T cells from PBMCs. Specified subset: CD45RA+ positively selected. The CDR3 reads CASSPPDTGLQETQYF. Here the CDR3 DNA reads TGTGCCAGCTCACCACCAGACACAGGCCTTCAAGAGACCCAGTACTTC.